This T cell receptor (beta chain) was captured in a study of post-analysis software for immune sequencing data. Across the study: Some patients lacked subtype; others had relapsing-remitting, secondary progressive or progressive-relapsing disease. Study conclusions and caveats: TRBV segments more frequent in patients than in controls numbered roughly 5 and included TRBV5-6, TRBV5-1 and TRBV20-1.

Per the germline V gene, CDR1 is DFQATT and CDR2 is SNEGSKA (reference sequence). This CDR3 contains 13 residues. The V end was cut by 3 bases, the J end by 4 bases, with 10 bases between. Unique molecular identifiers had been added to the TCR beta cDNA libraries. From around 0.96 to 9.9 million T cells, roughly 530,000 cDNA molecules were obtained. Each CDR3 protein gets one entry after TCRdb re-called the PCR reads with MiXCR. Seen here are 820,000 or so distinct CDR3 sequences, about 53% observed once, and the top ten hold around 4.5%. For this clonotype: The antigen remains undetermined.

The clonotype originates from a girl aged 10 to 17 with multiple sclerosis. The chain recombines TRBV20-1 with TRBJ1-5; D is uncertain. Sequenced: blood. DNA for the CDR3: TGCAGTGCTAGTAGTGCGCGAAATCAGCCCCAGCATTTT. It specifies CSASSARNQPQHF.